Presented here are 11 T cell receptor beta chains from one specimen sequenced in a study of beta chain features in type 1 diabetes. cDNA synthesis used the whole RNA isolate, giving expressed TCRB sequences. Profiling relied on immunoSEQ multiplex PCR, and the TCRdb table lists in-frame clones only, not all of them. The sample carries a few hundred thousand clones, about 30% recorded once. The sequencing input was central memory CD4+ T cells from blood. The receptor source for this set is a man aged 30 to 45 in good health.

Only a few counts were recorded for this clone. The chain carries TRBV4-1 and TRBJ2-3; the match to TRBD2 covers 7 bases. The germline gives CDR1 MGHRA, CDR2 YSYEKL. The CDR3 has 17 amino acids. J lost 0 bases, V lost 0 bases, and 6 bases had no gene match. CDR3 residues: CASSQDLLAASTDTQYF. The CDR3 DNA sequence: TGCGCCAGCAGCCAAGATCTGCTAGCGGCTAGCACAGATACGCAGTATTTT.

With regard to this clone: A read error may be the cause here, since a much bigger clone is one base away. The same CDR3 is also encoded by other DNA sequences in this sample. The V and J genes are TRBV7-2 and TRBJ2-5; D is unresolved. The CDR3 totals 11 residues. Germline V gene data show CDR1 as SGHTA and CDR2 as FQGNSA. Trimming pared 2 bases from V and 2 bases from J, leaving 0 bases between. CDR3 region: CASSLQETQYF. CDR3 nucleotides: TGTGCCAGCAGCTTACAAGAGACCCAGTACTTC.

This clone appeared a few times. The CDR3 here is CATSRDRSGGYTQYF. CDR3 sequence (DNA): TGTGCCACCAGCAGAGATCGTTCAGGGGGCTATACGCAGTATTTT. The J gene is TRBJ2-3, the V gene TRBV15; TRBD1 matches at 8 bases. The germline V gene encodes CDR1 LNHNV and CDR2 YYDKDF (reference sequence). The ends lost 0 bases at V and 7 bases at J; junction bases unmatched: 6. The CDR3 is made up of 15 amino acids.

This rearrangement joins TRBV29-1 to TRBJ2-7; 13 bases fit TRBD2. The germline gives CDR1 SQVTM, CDR2 ANQGSEA. The CDR3 runs 14 residues. V dropped 7 bases and J dropped 6; count of bases not matched to a gene: 9. CDR3 loop: CSAATSGRFAEQYF. CDR3 bases: TGCAGCGCCGCGACTAGCGGGAGGTTTGCCGAGCAGTACTTC.

The chain links TRBV7-6 to TRBJ2-5; D gene ambiguous. The better agreement between TRBJ2-7 and the DNA end casts doubt on the J call. The CDR3 is made up of 16 amino acids. Per germline, CDR1 SGHVS and CDR2 FNYEAQ. The CDR3 sequence: CASSLGTPGGIYEQYF. DNA of the CDR3: TGTGCCAGCAGCTTAGGGACCCCAGGCGGAATATACGAGCAGTACTTC.

Notes on this clone: The likely explanation is a read error, given a far larger clone one base away. This sample also contains other DNA sequences that code for the same CDR3. CDR3 region: CASSSQETQYF. In DNA, the CDR3 is TGTGCCAGCAGCTCTCAAGAGACCCAGTACTTC. The J gene is TRBJ2-5, the V gene TRBV7-6; D call uncertain. V lost 4 bases to trimming and J lost 2 bases, with 2 bases between them. The CDR3 runs to 11 residues. CDR1 is SGHVS, CDR2 FNYEAQ, per germline.

This rearrangement joins TRBV18 to TRBJ1-1; D ambiguous. CDR1 and CDR2 (germline): KGHSH, LQKENI. V lost 2 bases, J lost 8 bases, and 12 bases lay in between. The CDR3 sequence is 13 residues long. DNA for the CDR3: TGTGCCAGCTCACCAGAGAACGGCGGGGAAGCTTTCTTT. It encodes CASSPENGGEAFF.

This chain joins TRBV14 and TRBJ2-1; 7 bases line up with TRBD1. Germline V gene sequence: CDR1 SGHDN, CDR2 FVKESK. This CDR3 is built from 11 residues. V was pared by 5 bases and J by 9 bases, with 1 base of the junction left unmatched. CDR3 nucleotide sequence: TGTGCCAGCAGCTACAGGGGTGAGCAGTTCTTC. Protein: CASSYRGEQFF.

J is TRBJ2-3 and V is TRBV7-8, with D maybe TRBD2 (5 bases). The germline V gene has CDR1 SGHVS and CDR2 FQNEAQ. This CDR3 is built from 14 residues. V was cut by 5 bases and J by 4 bases, with 13 bases left in between. Here the CDR3 reads CASSRVGSSDTQYF. The DNA of the CDR3 is TGTGCCAGCAGCCGAGTGGGGAGTTCAGATACGCAGTATTTT.

This clone has ten or more counts. Different DNA sequences within this sample yield the same CDR3. The chain carries TRBV6-5 and TRBJ2-3, with D maybe TRBD1 (5 bases). CDR3 size: 13 residues. Germline values: CDR1 MNHEY, CDR2 SVGAGI. Trimming removed 5 bases from V and 5 bases from J, with 11 bases in between. The CDR3 nucleotides are TGTGCCAGCAGTCCCCCTCAGGGAGATACGCAGTATTTT. This encodes CASSPPQGDTQYF.

This clone appeared a few times. The chain employs TRBV29-1 and TRBJ1-2, with TRBD1 identical over 7 bases. V lost 6 bases to trimming and J lost 9 bases; unmatched junction nucleotides: 7. The germline V gene has CDR1 SQVTM and CDR2 ANQGSEA. The CDR3 contains 11 residues. The CDR3 region is CSVYRQGSYTF. The CDR3 DNA reads as TGCAGCGTCTATCGACAGGGAAGCTACACCTTC.